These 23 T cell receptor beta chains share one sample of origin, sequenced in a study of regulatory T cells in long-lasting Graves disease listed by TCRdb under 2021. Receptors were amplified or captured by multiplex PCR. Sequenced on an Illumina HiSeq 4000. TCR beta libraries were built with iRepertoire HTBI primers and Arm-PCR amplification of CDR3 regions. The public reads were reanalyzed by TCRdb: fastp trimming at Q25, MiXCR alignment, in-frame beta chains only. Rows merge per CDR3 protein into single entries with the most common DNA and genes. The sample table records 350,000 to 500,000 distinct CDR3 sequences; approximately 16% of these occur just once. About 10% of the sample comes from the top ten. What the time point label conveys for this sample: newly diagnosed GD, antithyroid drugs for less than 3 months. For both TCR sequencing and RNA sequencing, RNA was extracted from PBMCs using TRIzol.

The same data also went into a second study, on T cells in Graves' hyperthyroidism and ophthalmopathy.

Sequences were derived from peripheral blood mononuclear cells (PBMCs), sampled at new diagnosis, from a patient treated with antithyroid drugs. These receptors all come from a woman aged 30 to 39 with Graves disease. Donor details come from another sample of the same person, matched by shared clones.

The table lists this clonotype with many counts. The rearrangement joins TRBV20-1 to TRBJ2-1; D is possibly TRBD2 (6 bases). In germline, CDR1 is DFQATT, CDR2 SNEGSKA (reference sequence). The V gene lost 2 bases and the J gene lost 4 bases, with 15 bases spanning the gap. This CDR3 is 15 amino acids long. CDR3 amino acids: CSARPGGKGYNEQFF. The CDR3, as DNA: TGCAGTGCTAGACCGGGCGGGAAGGGTTACAATGAGCAGTTCTTC.

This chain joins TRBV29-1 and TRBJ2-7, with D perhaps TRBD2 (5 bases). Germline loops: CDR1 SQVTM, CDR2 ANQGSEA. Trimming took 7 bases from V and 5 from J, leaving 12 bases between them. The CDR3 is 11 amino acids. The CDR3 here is CSALDWDEQYF. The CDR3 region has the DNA TGCAGCGCCCTGGACTGGGACGAGCAGTACTTC.

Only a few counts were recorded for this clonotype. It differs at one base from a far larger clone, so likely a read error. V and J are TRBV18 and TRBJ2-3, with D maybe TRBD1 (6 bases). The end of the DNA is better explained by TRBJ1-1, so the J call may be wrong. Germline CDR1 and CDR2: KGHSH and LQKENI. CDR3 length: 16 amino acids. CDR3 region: CASSPRGRGSNTDAFF. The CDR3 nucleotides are TGTGCCAGCTCCCCCCGGGGCAGGGGTTCGAACACTGACGCTTTCTTT.

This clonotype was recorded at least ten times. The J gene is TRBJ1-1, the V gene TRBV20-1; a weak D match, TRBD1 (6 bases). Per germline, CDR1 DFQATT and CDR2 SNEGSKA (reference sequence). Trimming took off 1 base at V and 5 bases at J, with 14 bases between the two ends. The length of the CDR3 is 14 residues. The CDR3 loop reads CSARVRGGGTEAFF. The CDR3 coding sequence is TGCAGTGCTAGAGTGAGGGGGGGTGGTACTGAAGCTTTCTTT.

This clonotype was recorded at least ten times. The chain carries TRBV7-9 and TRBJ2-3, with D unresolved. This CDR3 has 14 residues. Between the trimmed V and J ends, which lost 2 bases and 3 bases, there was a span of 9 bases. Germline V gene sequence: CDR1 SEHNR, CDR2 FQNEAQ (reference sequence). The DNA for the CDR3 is TGTGCCAGCAGCTTACTTAGCATGACAGATACGCAGTATTTT. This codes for CASSLLSMTDTQYF.

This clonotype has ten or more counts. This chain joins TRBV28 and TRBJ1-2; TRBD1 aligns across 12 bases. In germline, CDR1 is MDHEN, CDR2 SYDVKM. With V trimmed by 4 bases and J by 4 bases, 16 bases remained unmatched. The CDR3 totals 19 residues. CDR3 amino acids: CASSSTSGTGGALGYGYTF. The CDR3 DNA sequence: TGTGCCAGCAGTTCGACATCCGGGACAGGGGGCGCTTTGGGCTATGGCTACACCTTC.

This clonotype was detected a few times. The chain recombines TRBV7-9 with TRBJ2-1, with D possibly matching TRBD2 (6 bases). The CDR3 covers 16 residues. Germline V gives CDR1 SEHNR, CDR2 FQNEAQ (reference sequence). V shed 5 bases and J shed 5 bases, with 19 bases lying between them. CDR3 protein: CASSDRAGPLNNEQFF. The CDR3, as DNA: TGTGCCAGCAGCGACAGAGCGGGCCCCTTGAACAATGAGCAGTTCTTC.

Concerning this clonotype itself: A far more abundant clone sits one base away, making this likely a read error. CDR3 in DNA: TGTGCCAGCAGCTCCGGGATCCGCTACGAGCAGTACTTC. It codes for CASSSGIRYEQYF. The rearrangement links TRBV7-9 to TRBJ2-7; TRBD2 is a possible D gene (5 bases). Germline CDR1 reads SEHNR; CDR2 reads FQNEAQ (reference sequence). V was cut by 4 bases and J by 3 bases, with 10 bases left in between. The CDR3 contains 13 residues.

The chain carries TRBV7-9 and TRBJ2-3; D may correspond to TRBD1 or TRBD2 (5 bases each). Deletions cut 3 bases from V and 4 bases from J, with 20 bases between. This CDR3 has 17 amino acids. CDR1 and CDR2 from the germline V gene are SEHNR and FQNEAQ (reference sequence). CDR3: CASSLVQGPFTADTQYF. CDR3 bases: TGTGCCAGCAGCTTGGTTCAGGGACCCTTCACAGCAGATACGCAGTATTTT.

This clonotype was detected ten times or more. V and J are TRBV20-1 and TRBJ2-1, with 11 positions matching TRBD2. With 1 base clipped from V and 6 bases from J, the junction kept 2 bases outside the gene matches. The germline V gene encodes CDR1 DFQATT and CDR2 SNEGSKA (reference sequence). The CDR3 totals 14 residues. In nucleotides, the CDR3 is TGCAGTGCTAGAGCGGGACTAGCGGTCAATGAGCAGTTCTTC. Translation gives CSARAGLAVNEQFF.

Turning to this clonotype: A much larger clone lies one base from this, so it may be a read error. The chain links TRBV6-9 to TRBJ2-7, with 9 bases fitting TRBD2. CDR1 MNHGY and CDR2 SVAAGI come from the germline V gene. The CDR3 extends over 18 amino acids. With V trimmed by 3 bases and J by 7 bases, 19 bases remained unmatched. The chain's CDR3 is CASSYSPLSRGRAREQYF. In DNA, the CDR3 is TGTGCCAGCAGTTACTCTCCGCTATCGCGCGGGAGGGCAAGAGAGCAGTACTTC.

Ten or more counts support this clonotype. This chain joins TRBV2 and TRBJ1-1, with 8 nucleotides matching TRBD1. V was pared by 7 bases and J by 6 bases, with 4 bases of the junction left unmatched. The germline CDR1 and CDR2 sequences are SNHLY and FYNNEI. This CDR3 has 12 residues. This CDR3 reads CASIGQGAEAFF. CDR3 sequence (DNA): TGTGCCAGCATTGGACAGGGAGCTGAAGCTTTCTTT.

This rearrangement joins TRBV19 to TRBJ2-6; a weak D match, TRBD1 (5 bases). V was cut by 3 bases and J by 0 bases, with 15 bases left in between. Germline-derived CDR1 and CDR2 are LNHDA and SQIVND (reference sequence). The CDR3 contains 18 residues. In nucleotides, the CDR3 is TGTGCCAGTAGTATGATTGACAGTTCGAGCTCTGGGGCCAACGTCCTGACTTTC. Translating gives CASSMIDSSSSGANVLTF.

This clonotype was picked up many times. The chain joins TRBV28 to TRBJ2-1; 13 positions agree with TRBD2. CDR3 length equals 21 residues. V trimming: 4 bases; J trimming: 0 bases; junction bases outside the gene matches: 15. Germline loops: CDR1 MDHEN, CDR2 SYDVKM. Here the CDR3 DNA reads TGTGCCAGCAGTTCCCCCTCGGGCAGGACTAGCGGGGGAAGCTCCTACAATGAGCAGTTCTTC. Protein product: CASSSPSGRTSGGSSYNEQFF.

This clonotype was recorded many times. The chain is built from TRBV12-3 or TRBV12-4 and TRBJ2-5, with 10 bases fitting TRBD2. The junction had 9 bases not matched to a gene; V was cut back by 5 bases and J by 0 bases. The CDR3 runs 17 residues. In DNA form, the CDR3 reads TGTGCCAGCAGTCGAGGCACGACTAGCGGGTACCAAGAGACCCAGTACTTC. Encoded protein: CASSRGTTSGYQETQYF.

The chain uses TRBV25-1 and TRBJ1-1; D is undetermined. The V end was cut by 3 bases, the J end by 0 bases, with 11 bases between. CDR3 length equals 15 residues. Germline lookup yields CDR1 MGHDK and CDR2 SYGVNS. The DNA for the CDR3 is TGTGCCAGCAGTGAGGGGAGAGGATTGAACACTGAAGCTTTCTTT. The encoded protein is CASSEGRGLNTEAFF.

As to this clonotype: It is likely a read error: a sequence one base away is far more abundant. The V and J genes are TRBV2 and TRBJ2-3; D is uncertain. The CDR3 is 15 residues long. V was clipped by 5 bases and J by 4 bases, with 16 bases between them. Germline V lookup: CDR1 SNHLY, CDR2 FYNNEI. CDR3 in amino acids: CASSPTHDGADTQYF. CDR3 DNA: TGTGCCAGCAGTCCTACCCATGACGGCGCAGATACGCAGTATTTT.

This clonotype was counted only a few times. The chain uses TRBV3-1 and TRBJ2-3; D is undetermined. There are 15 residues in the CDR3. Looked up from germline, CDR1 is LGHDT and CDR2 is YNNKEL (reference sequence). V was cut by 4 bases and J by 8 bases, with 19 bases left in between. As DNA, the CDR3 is TGTGCCAGCAGCCCCTACCCCCCCGCAGGCGGTACGCAGTATTTT. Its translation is CASSPYPPAGGTQYF.

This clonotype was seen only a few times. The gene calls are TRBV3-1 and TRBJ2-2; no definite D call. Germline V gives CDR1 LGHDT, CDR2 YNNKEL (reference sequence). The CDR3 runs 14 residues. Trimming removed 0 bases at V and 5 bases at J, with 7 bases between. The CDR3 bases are TGTGCCAGCAGCCAAGACCACGGAACCGGGGAGCTGTTTTTT. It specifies CASSQDHGTGELFF.

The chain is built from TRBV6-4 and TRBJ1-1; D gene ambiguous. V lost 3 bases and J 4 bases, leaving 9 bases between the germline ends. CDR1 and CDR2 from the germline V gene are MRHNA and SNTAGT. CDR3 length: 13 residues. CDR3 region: CASSEFRSTEAFF. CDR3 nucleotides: TGTGCCAGCAGTGAATTCCGGAGCACTGAAGCTTTCTTT.

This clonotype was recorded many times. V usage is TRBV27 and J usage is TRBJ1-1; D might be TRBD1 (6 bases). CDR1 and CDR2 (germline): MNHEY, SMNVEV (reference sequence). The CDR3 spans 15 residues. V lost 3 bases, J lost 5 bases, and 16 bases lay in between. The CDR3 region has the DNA TGTGCCAGCAGTTTTAACGGGGGGGCAGTTACTGAAGCTTTCTTT. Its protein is CASSFNGGAVTEAFF.

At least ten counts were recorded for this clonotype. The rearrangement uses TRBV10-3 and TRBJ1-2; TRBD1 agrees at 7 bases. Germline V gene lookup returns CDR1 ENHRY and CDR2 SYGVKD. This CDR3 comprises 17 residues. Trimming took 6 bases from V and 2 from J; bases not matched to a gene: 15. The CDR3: CAIRGARGLQQNYGYTF. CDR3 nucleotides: TGTGCCATCAGAGGGGCAAGGGGGCTGCAACAGAACTATGGCTACACCTTC.

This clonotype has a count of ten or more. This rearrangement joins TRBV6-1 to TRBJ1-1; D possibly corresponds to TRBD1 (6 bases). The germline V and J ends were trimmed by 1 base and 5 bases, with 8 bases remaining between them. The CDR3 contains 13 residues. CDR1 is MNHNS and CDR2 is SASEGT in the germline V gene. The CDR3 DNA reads TGTGCCAGCAGTGAAGTTCAGGGGACTGAAGCTTTCTTT. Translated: CASSEVQGTEAFF.